This note documents a single T cell receptor (beta chain) sequence. What it binds is not known. Patients all relapsed after autologous stem cell transplantation, and there was variation in brentuximab vedotin exposure. The record originates from a study of PD-1 blockade in classical Hodgkin lymphoma. Repertoires were generated with immunoSEQ multiplex PCR, while TCRdb's copy carries only in-frame clones and drops some. The data contain 20,000 to 25,000 clones, around 64% of them singletons. This CDR3 comprises 15 residues. The J segment lost 4 bases and the V segment lost 1 base, leaving 2 bases of the junction unmatched. Germline lookup yields CDR1 SGHDN and CDR2 FVKESK. Study observations and caveats: CD4+ TCR diversity, unlike CD8+, climbed significantly by C4D1.

The TCR was taken from a human donor with classical Hodgkin lymphoma. Sequencing was performed on peripheral blood mononuclear cells (PBMCs), taken at baseline. This rearrangement joins TRBV14 to TRBJ2-1, with 9 bases fitting TRBD1. The CDR3 protein is CASSQGTGVYNEQFF. The CDR3 nucleotides read TGTGCCAGCAGCCAAGGGACAGGGGTATACAATGAGCAGTTCTTC.